This TCR beta chain was identified during a study of shared clonotypes between healthy human individuals. Findings and limits, study-wide: Clonotype sharing across several donors was observed for roughly 5% of naive CD4 clonotypes.

This table comes from immunoSEQ multiplex PCR, and its TCRdb copy is limited to in-frame clones, with some not included. The sample has approximately 700,000 clones; 73% are singletons. Trimming pared 6 bases from V and 0 bases from J, leaving 6 bases between. This CDR3 spans 13 amino acids. Germline V gives CDR1 SNHLY, CDR2 FYNNEI. Of note for this clone: Its target is not known.

The chain recombines TRBV2 with TRBJ1-5, with TRBD1 as a possible D gene (5 bases). The clonotype comes from a woman in her twenties or thirties in good health. Sequencing input: memory CD4+ T cells sorted from blood. The subset denotes: CD45RA-negative fraction. The CDR3 protein is CASRGTSNQPQHF. CDR3 DNA: TGTGCCAGCAGAGGGACTAGCAATCAGCCCCAGCATTTT.